Below, 8 T cell receptor beta chains from the same sample are listed, as sequenced in a study of human T cells and chemical hapten exposure. Time point denoted: pre-sensitization, week 0. Treatment: therapeutic diphenylcyclopropenone sensitization with weekly scalp DPC. MiXCR was run by TCRdb on the RACE reads, yielding one entry per CDR3 protein. Here the sample spans about 85,000 distinct CDR3 sequences, 8.5% being singletons. The sample here was whole blood, taken in connection with sensitization to the hapten diphenylcyclopropenone (DPC). The receptors here all came from a man aged 40-49 years with alopecia areata. Some clones in this sample may be carry-over from other donors' samples.

The V gene is TRBV6-2 or TRBV6-3, the J gene TRBJ1-5, with unresolved D. The V gene lost 3 bases and the J gene lost 1 base, with 13 bases spanning the gap. CDR1 is MNHEY, CDR2 SVGEGT, per germline. The CDR3 runs 16 residues. CDR3 DNA sequence: TGTGCCAGCAGTTATTTTCCAGCCTCCAGCAATCAGCCCCAGCATTTT. Encoded protein: CASSYFPASSNQPQHF.

This clonotype was seen repeatedly, ten times or more. The chain recombines TRBV12-3 or TRBV12-4 with TRBJ2-7; a possible D gene is TRBD2 (6 bases). Trimming took 2 bases from V and 2 from J, leaving 19 bases between them. CDR3 length: 17 amino acids. CDR3: CASSLIRETGVAYEQYV. DNA of the CDR3: TGTGCCAGCAGTTTAATTAGGGAGACGGGGGTTGCCTACGAGCAGTACGTC.

This clonotype occurred a few times. The rearrangement uses TRBV7-9 and TRBJ2-5; D unclear. This CDR3 has 14 residues. Trimming removed 0 bases from V and 1 base from J, with 6 bases in between. CDR1 is SEHNR, CDR2 FQNEAQ, per germline (reference sequence). CDR3 nucleotide sequence: TGTGCCAGCAGCTTAGCTTCAGCCCAAGAGACCCAGTACTTC. Translating it yields CASSLASAQETQYF.

V usage is TRBV5-1 and J usage is TRBJ1-1; perhaps TRBD1 as D (5 bases). From germline, CDR1 is SGHRS and CDR2 YFSETQ. The CDR3 is 14 residues long. V lost 5 bases and J 0 bases, leaving 11 bases between the germline ends. The CDR3 region has the DNA TGCGCCAGCAGTCCCGGGACCCTGAACACTGAAGCTTTCTTT. Encoded protein: CASSPGTLNTEAFF.

The V gene is TRBV6-5, the J gene TRBJ2-5; a possible D gene is TRBD1 (5 bases). The CDR3 has 13 residues. Between the trimmed V and J ends, which lost 6 bases and 2 bases, there was a span of 10 bases. CDR1 is MNHEY, CDR2 SVGAGI, per germline. CDR3 in amino acids: CASRGQGQETQYF. Here the CDR3 DNA reads TGTGCCAGCAGGGGGCAAGGACAAGAGACCCAGTACTTC.

This clonotype was picked up a small number of times. The CDR3 spells CASGRTASYEQYV. CDR3 DNA sequence: TGTGCCAGCGGGCGGACAGCCTCCTACGAGCAGTACGTC. The V call is TRBV21-1, the J call TRBJ2-7; no check of the table's D call, TRBD1, against the DNA was made. TRBV21-1 represents a pseudogene. The CDR3 extends over 13 amino acids.

In this sample, this clonotype turned up a few times. The chain carries TRBV20-1 and TRBJ2-3; 11 bases are shared with TRBD2. Germline CDR1 and CDR2: DFQATT and SNEGSKA (reference sequence). The CDR3 is 15 amino acids. The junction had 6 bases not matched to a gene; V was cut back by 1 base and J by 6 bases. CDR3 coding DNA: TGCAGTGCTAGAGGCCGTAGCGGGAGGGTTGATACGCAGTATTTT. This gives the protein CSARGRSGRVDTQYF.

This clonotype has a count of ten or more. The chain carries TRBV5-1 and TRBJ2-3; 7 bases line up with TRBD2. The CDR3 has 17 residues. With V trimmed by 1 base and J by 0 bases, 8 bases remained unmatched. The germline V gene encodes CDR1 SGHRS and CDR2 YFSETQ. CDR3 DNA sequence: TGCGCCAGCAGCTTGCGCCCTAGCGGCTCTAGCACAGATACGCAGTATTTT. This codes for CASSLRPSGSSTDTQYF.